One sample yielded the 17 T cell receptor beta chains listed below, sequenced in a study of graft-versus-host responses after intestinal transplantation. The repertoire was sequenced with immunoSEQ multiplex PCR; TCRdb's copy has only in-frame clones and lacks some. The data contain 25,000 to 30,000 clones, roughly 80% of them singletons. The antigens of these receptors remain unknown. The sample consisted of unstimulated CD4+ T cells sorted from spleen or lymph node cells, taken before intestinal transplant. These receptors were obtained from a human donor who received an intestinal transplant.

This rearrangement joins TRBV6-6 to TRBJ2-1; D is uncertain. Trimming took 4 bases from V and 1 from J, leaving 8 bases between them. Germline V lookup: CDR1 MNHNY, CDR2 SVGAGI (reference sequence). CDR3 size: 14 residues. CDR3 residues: CASSSPPSYNEQFF. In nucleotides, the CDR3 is TGTGCCAGCAGTTCCCCACCGTCCTACAATGAGCAGTTCTTC.

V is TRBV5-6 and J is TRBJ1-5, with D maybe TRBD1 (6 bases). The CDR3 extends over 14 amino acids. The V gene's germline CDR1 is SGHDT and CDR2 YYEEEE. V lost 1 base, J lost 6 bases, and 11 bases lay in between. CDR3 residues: CASSLRGSGQPQHF. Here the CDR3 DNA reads TGTGCCAGCAGCTTGAGGGGGAGCGGTCAGCCCCAGCATTTT.

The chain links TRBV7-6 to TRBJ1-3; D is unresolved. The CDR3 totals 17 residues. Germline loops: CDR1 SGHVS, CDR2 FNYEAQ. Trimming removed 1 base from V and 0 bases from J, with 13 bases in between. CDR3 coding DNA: TGTGCCAGCAGCTTAGGGAGTTGGAGGACCTCTGGAAACACCATATATTTT. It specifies CASSLGSWRTSGNTIYF. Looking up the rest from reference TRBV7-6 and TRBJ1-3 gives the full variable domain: GAGVSQSPRYKVTKRGQDVALRCDPISGHVSLYWYRQALGQGPEFLTYFNYEAQQDKSGLPNDRFSAERPEGSISTLTIQRTEQRDSAMYRCASSLGSWRTSGNTIYFGEGSWLTVV.

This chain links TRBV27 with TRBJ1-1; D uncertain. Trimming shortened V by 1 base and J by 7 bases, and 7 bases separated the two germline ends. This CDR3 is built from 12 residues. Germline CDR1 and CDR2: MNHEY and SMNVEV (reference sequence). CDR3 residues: CASSLFGGEAFF. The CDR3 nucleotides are TGTGCCAGCAGTTTATTTGGCGGTGAAGCTTTCTTT.

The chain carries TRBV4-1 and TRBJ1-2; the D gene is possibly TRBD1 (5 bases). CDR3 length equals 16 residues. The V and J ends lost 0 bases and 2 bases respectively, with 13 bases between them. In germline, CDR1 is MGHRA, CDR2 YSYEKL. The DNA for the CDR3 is TGCGCCAGCAGCCAAGAACCCGGGACTGGGAACTATGGCTACACCTTC. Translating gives CASSQEPGTGNYGYTF.

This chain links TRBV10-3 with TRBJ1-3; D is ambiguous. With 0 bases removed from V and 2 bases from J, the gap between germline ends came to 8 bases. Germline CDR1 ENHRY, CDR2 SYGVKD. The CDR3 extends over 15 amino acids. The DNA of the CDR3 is TGTGCCATCAGTGAGTCGATAGCGCCTGGAAACACCATATATTTT. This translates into CAISESIAPGNTIYF.

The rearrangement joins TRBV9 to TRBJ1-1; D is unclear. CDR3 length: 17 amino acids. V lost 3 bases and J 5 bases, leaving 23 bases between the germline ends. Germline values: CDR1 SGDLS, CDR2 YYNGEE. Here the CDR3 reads CASSETDTGPRWTEAFF. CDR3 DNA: TGTGCCAGCAGCGAGACCGATACCGGGCCAAGATGGACTGAAGCTTTCTTT. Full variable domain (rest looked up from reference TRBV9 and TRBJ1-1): DSGVTQTPKHLITATGQRVTLRCSPRSGDLSVYWYQQSLDQGLQFLIQYYNGEERAKGNILERFSAQQFPDLHSELNLSSLELGDSALYFCASSETDTGPRWTEAFFGQGTRLTVV.

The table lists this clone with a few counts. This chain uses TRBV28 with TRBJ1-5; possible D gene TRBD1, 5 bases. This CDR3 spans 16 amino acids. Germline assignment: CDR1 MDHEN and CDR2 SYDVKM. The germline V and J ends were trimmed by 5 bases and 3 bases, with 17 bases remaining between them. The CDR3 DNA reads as TGTGCCAGCAGTCTACCGGGGACGGTAGACAATCAGCCCCAGCATTTT. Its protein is CASSLPGTVDNQPQHF. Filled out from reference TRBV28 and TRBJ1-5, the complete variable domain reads DVKVTQSSRYLVKRTGEKVFLECVQDMDHENMFWYRQDPGLGLRLIYFSYDVKMKEKGDIPEGYSVSREKKERFSLILESASTNQTSMYLCASSLPGTVDNQPQHFGDGTRLSIL.

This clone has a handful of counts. This CDR3 reads CASSSGTSSGYEQYF. The CDR3 DNA follows: TGTGCCAGCAGTTCCGGGACTAGCAGCGGCTACGAGCAGTACTTC. The chain combines TRBV28 with TRBJ2-7; TRBD2 matches at 9 bases. This CDR3 region has 15 residues. Germline CDR1 is MDHEN and CDR2 is SYDVKM. The ends lost 4 bases at V and 3 bases at J; junction bases unmatched: 7.

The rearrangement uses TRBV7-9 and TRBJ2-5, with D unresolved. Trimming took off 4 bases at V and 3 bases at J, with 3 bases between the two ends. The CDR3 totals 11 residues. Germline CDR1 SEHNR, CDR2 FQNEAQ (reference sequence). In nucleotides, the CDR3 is TGTGCCAGCAGCTACAAAGAGACCCAGTACTTC. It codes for CASSYKETQYF.

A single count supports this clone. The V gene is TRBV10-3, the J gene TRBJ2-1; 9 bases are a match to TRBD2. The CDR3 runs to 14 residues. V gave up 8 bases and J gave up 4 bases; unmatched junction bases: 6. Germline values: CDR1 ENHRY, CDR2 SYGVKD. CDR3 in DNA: TGTGCCATCCGCCGGCGGGAGGGGTACAATGAGCAGTTCTTC. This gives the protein CAIRRREGYNEQFF.

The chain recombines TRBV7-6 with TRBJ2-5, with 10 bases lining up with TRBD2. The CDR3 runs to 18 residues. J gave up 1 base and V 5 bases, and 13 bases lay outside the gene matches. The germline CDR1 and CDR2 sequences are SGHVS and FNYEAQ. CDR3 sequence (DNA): TGTGCCAGCAGCCCCTTCAGCGGGGGGGCGAATGGCCAAGAGACCCAGTACTTC. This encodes CASSPFSGGANGQETQYF.

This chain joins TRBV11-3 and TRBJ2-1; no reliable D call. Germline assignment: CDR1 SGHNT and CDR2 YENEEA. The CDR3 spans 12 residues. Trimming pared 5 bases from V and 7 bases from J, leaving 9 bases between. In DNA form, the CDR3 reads TGTGCCAGCAGCGGGGTTGGGAATGAGCAGTTCTTC. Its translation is CASSGVGNEQFF.

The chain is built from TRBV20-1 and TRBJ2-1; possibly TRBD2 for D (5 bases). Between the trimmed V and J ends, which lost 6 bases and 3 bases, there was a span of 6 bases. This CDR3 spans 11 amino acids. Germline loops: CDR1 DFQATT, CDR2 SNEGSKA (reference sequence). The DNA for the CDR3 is TGCAGTGCCCGGGACTACAATGAGCAGTTCTTC. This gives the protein CSARDYNEQFF.

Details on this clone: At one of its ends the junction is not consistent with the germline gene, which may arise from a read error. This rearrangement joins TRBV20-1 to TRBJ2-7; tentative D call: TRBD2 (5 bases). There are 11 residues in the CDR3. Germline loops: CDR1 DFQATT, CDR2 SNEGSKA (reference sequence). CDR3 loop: CSARAGNEQYF. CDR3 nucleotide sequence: TGCAGTGCGAGAGCCGGGAACGAGCAGTACTTC.

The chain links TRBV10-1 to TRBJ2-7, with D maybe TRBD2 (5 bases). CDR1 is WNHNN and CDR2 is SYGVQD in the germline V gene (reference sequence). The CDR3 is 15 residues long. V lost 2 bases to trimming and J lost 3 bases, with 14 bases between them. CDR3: CASSEGSHPIYEQYF. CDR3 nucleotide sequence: TGCGCCAGCAGTGAGGGGAGCCATCCTATCTACGAGCAGTACTTC.

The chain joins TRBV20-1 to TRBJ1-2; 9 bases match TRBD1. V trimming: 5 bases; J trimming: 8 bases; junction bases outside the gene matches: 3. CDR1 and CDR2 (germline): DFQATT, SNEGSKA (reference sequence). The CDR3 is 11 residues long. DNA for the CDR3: TGCAGTGCTTGGACAGGGGAAGGCTACACCTTC. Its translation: CSAWTGEGYTF.